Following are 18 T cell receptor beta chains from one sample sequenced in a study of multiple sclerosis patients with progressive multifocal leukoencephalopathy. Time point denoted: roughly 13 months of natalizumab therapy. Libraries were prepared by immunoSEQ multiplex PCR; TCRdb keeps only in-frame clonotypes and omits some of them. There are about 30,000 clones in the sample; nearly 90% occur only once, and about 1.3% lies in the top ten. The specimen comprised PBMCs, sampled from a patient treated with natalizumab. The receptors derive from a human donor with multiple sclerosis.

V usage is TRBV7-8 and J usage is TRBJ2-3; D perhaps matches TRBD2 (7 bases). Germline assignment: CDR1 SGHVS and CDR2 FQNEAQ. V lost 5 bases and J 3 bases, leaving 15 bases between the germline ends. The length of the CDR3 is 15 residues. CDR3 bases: TGTGCCAGCAGCGTCGCGGGGGCCGTTACAGATACGCAGTATTTT. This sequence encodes CASSVAGAVTDTQYF.

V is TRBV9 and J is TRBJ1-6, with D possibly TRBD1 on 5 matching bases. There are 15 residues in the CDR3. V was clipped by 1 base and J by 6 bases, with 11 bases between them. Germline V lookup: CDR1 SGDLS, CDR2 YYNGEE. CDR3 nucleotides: TGTGCCAGCAGCGTAATGGCTGGGGGTAATTCACCCCTCCACTTT. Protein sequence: CASSVMAGGNSPLHF.

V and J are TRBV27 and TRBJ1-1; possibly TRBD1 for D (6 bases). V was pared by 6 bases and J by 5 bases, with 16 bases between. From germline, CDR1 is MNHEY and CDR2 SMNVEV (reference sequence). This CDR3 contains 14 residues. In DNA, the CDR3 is TGTGCCAGCAGAGGCCAGGAGGGGGGTACTGAAGCTTTCTTT. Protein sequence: CASRGQEGGTEAFF.

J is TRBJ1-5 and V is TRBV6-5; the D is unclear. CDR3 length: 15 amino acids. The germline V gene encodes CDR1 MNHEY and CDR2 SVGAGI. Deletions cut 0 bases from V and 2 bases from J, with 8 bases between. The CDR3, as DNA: TGTGCCAGCAGTTACTCTTTTACCGGCAATCAGCCCCAGCATTTT. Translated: CASSYSFTGNQPQHF.

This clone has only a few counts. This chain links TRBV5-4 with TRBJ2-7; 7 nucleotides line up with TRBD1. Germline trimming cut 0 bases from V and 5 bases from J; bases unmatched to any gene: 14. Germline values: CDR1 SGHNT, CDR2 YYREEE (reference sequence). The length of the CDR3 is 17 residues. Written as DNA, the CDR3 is TGTGCCAGCAGCTTGGACGGTATGGGACAGCCCGGCCACGAGCAGTACTTC. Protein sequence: CASSLDGMGQPGHEQYF.

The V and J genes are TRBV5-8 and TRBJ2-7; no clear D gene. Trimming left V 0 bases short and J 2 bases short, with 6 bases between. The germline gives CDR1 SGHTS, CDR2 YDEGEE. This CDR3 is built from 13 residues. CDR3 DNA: TGTGCCAGCAGCTTGGTATTCCCCTACGAGCAGTACTTC. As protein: CASSLVFPYEQYF. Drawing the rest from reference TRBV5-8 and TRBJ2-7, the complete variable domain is EAGVTQSPTHLIKTRGQQATLRCSPISGHTSVYWYQQALGLGLQFLLWYDEGEERNRGNFPPRFSGRQFPNYSSELNVNALELEDSALYLCASSLVFPYEQYFGPGTRLTVT.

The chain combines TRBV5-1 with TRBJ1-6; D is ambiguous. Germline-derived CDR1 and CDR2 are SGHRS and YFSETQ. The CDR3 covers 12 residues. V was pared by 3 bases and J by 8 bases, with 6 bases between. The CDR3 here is CASSSGDSPLHF. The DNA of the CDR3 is TGCGCCAGCAGCTCCGGAGATTCACCCCTCCACTTT.

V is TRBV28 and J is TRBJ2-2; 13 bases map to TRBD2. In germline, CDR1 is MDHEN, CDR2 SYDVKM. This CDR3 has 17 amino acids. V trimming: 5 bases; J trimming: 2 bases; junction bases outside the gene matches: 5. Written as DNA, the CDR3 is TGTGCCAGCAGTCCGACTAGCGGGGGGTCTAACACCGGGGAGCTGTTTTTT. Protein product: CASSPTSGGSNTGELFF.

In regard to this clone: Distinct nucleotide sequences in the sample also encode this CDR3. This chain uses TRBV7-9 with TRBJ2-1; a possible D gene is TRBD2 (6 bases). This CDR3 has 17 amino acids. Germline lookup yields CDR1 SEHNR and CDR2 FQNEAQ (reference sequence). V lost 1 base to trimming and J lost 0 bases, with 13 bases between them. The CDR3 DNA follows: TGTGCCAGCAGCTTAGGACTCTTCGGGGGCTCCTACAATGAGCAGTTCTTC. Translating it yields CASSLGLFGGSYNEQFF.

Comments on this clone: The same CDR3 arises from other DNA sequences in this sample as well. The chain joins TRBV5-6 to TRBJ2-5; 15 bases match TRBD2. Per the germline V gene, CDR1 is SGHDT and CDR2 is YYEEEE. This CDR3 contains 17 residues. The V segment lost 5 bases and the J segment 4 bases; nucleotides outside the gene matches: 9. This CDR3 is CASRKGLAGGGRETQYF. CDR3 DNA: TGTGCCAGCAGAAAGGGACTAGCGGGGGGCGGGCGAGAGACCCAGTACTTC.

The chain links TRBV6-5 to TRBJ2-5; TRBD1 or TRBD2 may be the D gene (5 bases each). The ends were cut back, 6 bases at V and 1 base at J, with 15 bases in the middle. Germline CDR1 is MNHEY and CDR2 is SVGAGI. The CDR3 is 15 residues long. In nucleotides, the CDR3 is TGTGCCAGCAGACTAACGGTGGGGGTCCAAGAGACCCAGTACTTC. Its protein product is CASRLTVGVQETQYF.

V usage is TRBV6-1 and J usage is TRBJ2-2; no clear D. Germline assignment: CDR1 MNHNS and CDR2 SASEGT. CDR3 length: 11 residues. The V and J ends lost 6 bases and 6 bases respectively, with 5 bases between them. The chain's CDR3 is CASSLAGELFF. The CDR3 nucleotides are TGTGCCAGCAGCTTGGCCGGGGAGCTGTTTTTT.

CDR3 sequence (DNA): TGTGCCAGCAGCCCAGCACCTACAGGGGGAGGCTCTGGGGCCAACGTCCTGACTTTC. Translation gives CASSPAPTGGGSGANVLTF. The rearrangement uses TRBV14 and TRBJ2-6; TRBD1 agrees at 8 bases. With V trimmed by 4 bases and J by 0 bases, 11 bases remained unmatched. There are 19 residues in the CDR3. The germline V gene encodes CDR1 SGHDN and CDR2 FVKESK.

As DNA, the CDR3 is TGCGCCAGCAGCCTCGGGAGTAGCTCCTACAATGAGCAGTTCTTC. Amino acids: CASSLGSSSYNEQFF. This rearrangement joins TRBV4-1 to TRBJ2-1, with a weak D call TRBD2 (6 bases). Trimming took 4 bases from V and 0 from J, leaving 10 bases between them. The CDR3 runs to 15 residues. CDR1 MGHRA and CDR2 YSYEKL come from the germline V gene.

The CDR3: CASSLRVDDEQFF. The CDR3 nucleotides read TGTGCCAGCAGCTTACGGGTAGACGATGAGCAGTTCTTC. The gene calls are TRBV7-9 and TRBJ2-1; D not certain. Trimming stripped 2 bases from V and 8 bases from J, with 10 bases between. Germline V CDR1 and CDR2: SEHNR, FQNEAQ (reference sequence). CDR3 length equals 13 residues.

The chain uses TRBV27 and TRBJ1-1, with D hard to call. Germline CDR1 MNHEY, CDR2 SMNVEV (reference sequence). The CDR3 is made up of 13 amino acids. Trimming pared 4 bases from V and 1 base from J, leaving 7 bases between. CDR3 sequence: CASSSVSNTEAFF. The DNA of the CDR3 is TGTGCCAGCAGTTCGGTCTCGAACACTGAAGCTTTCTTT.

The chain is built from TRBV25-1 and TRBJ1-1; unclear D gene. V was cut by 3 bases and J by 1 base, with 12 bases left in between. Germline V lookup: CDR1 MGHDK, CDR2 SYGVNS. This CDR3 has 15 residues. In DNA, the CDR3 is TGTGCCAGCAGTGAGCATGGAGAGAGGAACACTGAAGCTTTCTTT. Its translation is CASSEHGERNTEAFF.

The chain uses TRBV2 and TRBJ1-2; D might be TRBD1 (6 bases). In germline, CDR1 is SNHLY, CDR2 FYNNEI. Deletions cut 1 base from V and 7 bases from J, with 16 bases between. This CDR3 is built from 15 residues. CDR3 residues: CASSEGWGARGGYTF. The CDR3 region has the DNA TGTGCCAGCAGTGAAGGTTGGGGGGCGCGTGGTGGCTACACCTTC.